This T cell receptor beta chain comes out of a study of shared clonotypes between healthy human individuals. Points from the study as a whole: Sampling covered nothing but blood. Tissue TCR repertoires likely differ from those found in blood.

Concerning this clone: Its target is unknown. A much larger clone differs from this one at a single base, so this may be a read error. Other DNA sequences in the sample encode the same CDR3.

Germline V gene sequence: CDR1 SGHRS, CDR2 YFSETQ. This CDR3 comprises 13 residues. The donor population consisted of healthy HIV-negative adults with no recent acute infections or vaccinations. Investigators spread the genomic DNA of each subset evenly over several immunoSEQ plates. Using ten immunoSEQ deep assay plates, investigators sequenced unsorted PBMC DNA. TCRdb's copy holds only in-frame clones and misses some; the assay was immunoSEQ multiplex PCR. The repertoire holds a few hundred thousand clones, with just over 75% as singletons. The TCR originated in a woman aged 40 to 55 in good health. Some clones in this sample may be carry-over from other donors' samples. The chain uses TRBV5-1 and TRBJ2-5; TRBD1 matches at 7 bases. The J call is in doubt because the DNA end fits TRBJ2-7 better. Input material: PBMCs. CDR3 loop: CASSFDRVYEQYF. Here the CDR3 DNA reads TGCGCCAGCAGCTTTGACAGGGTCTACGAGCAGTACTTC.